This T cell receptor beta chain emerged from a study of T cell responses to AZD1222 COVID-19 vaccine. Regarding the study as a whole: Most donors were white British and more were female, and clonal diversity was possibly underestimated. Receipt of two AZD1222 doses was followed by a rise in Spike-specific TCR breadth and depth.

This clone showed up just once. Its antigen is not known. The data were produced by immunoSEQ multiplex PCR, yet TCRdb's version contains in-frame clones alone and is incomplete. The sample lists tens of thousands of clones; 90% were seen once. Germline V CDR1 and CDR2: KGHSH, LQKENI. CDR3 length equals 14 residues. The V and J ends lost 4 bases and 4 bases respectively, with 13 bases between them. The rearrangement joins TRBV18 to TRBJ1-2, with D maybe TRBD1 (5 bases). Specimen: peripheral blood, collected 28 days after the second AZD1222 dose. The TCR sequence derives from an adult who received the AZD1222 COVID-19 vaccine. CDR3 DNA sequence: TGTGCCAGCTCACTTAATCCGGGGCTCTATGGCTACACCTTC. Its protein product is CASSLNPGLYGYTF. Using reference TRBV18 and TRBJ1-2 for the parts outside the CDR3, the full variable domain is NAGVMQNPRHLVRRRGQEARLRCSPMKGHSHVYWYRQLPEEGLKFMVYLQKENIIDESGMPKERFSAEFPKEGPSILRIQQVVRGDSAAYFCASSLNPGLYGYTFGSGTRLTVV.